This is a list of T cell receptor beta chains from one sample in a study of blood T cell repertoires in COVID-19. This table comes from immunoSEQ multiplex PCR, and its TCRdb copy is limited to in-frame clones, with some not included. The data show about 230,000 clones, with approximately 84% seen just once and approximately 8.7% held by the top ten. The material sequenced was peripheral blood. The origin of the receptors is a woman older than 75 with acute or convalescent COVID-19. The CDR3 runs from the conserved cysteine through the conserved F or W. Each record gives: J gene, V gene, D gene, clone size, CDR3 protein, CDR3 DNA. The D gene is left open where the match is weak. Clone size is shown for a subset of rows, as once, few, many or a class of expanded clone.

>TRBJ1-5|TRBV25-1|.|.
CASSEFGRGSQPQHF
TGTGCCAGCAGTGAATTTGGGAGGGGAAGTCAGCCCCAGCATTTT
>TRBJ1-2|TRBV25-1|TRBD1|.
CASSGGQGAFYGYTF
TGTGCCAGCAGTGGGGGACAGGGGGCCTTCTATGGCTACACCTTC
>TRBJ2-2|TRBV3-1/TRBV3-2|TRBD2|.
CASSPSLGSGGHTGELFF
TGTGCCAGCAGCCCCAGCCTCGGTAGCGGGGGACACACCGGGGAGCTGTTTTTT
>TRBJ2-7|TRBV30|.|once
CAWSVTPVVVYEQYF
TGTGCCTGGAGTGTAACCCCAGTCGTGGTCTACGAGCAGTACTTC
>TRBJ2-1|TRBV18|.|.
CASSLRSDSYNEQFF
TGTGCCAGCTCACTGCGCTCGGACAGTTACAATGAGCAGTTCTTC
>TRBJ2-2|TRBV30|.|.
CAWTEGDTHTGELFF
TGTGCCTGGACAGAGGGAGACACGCACACCGGGGAGCTGTTTTTT
>TRBJ1-4|TRBV15|TRBD1|.
CATSRDGLQGAATNEKLFF
TGTGCCACCAGCAGAGATGGGCTGCAGGGGGCTGCAACTAATGAAAAACTGTTTTTT
>TRBJ1-1|TRBV7-2|.|.
CASNLYYTEAFF
TGTGCCAGCAACCTCTATTACACTGAAGCTTTCTTT
>TRBJ1-2|TRBV5-5|TRBD1|.
CASSLAGGNYGYTF
TGTGCCAGCAGCTTGGCAGGGGGCAACTATGGCTACACCTTC
>TRBJ2-3|TRBV3-1/TRBV3-2|TRBD2|few
CASSLTSEGADTQYF
TGTGCCAGCAGCCTCACTAGCGAGGGCGCAGATACGCAGTATTTT
>TRBJ2-1|TRBV29-1|.|once
CSVSLVTDNNEQFF
TGCAGCGTTTCTCTAGTGACAGACAACAATGAGCAGTTCTTC
>TRBJ2-1|TRBV18|.|.
CASSQSPYSRAYNEQFF
TGTGCCAGCTCACAAAGCCCCTACAGCAGGGCATACAATGAGCAGTTCTTC
>TRBJ1-1|TRBV18|TRBD1|once
CASSPDRVNTEAFF
TGTGCCAGCTCACCGGACAGGGTGAACACTGAAGCTTTCTTT
>TRBJ2-7|TRBV3-1/TRBV3-2|.|.
CASSQSRDEQYF
TGTGCCAGCAGCCAAAGCCGGGACGAGCAGTACTTC
>TRBJ2-7|TRBV30|.|.
CAWEQQGYEQYF
TGTGCCTGGGAGCAACAGGGCTACGAGCAGTACTTC
>TRBJ1-6|TRBV30|TRBD1|.
CAWTIRGTGNSPLHF
TGTGCCTGGACCATCAGGGGGACTGGGAATTCACCCCTCCACTTT
>TRBJ2-3|TRBV7-9|.|.
CASSLLSKTLQIDTQYF
TGTGCCAGCAGCTTACTCTCGAAGACCCTACAGATAGATACGCAGTATTTT
>TRBJ1-4|TRBV27|.|.
CASSLLAYNEKLFF
TGTGCCAGCAGTTTATTAGCCTATAATGAAAAACTGTTTTTT
>TRBJ1-2|TRBV6-5|.|few
CASSYSRGSYGYTF
TGTGCCAGCAGTTACTCTAGGGGTAGCTATGGCTACACCTTC
>TRBJ1-5|TRBV12-5|TRBD1|.
CASGLVPPTGQGCLQPQHF
TGTGCTAGTGGTTTGGTACCCCCCACGGGACAGGGGTGTCTGCAGCCCCAGCATTTT
>TRBJ1-1|TRBV19|TRBD1|few
CASLDRAHTEAFF
TGTGCCAGTCTAGACAGGGCACACACTGAAGCTTTCTTT
>TRBJ1-4|TRBV4-1|.|.
CASRVEATNEKLFF
TGCGCCAGCAGAGTAGAGGCAACTAATGAAAAACTGTTTTTT
>TRBJ1-5|TRBV19|.|.
CASSIDQGVVNQPQHF
TGTGCCAGTAGTATAGATCAAGGGGTGGTCAATCAGCCCCAGCATTTT
>TRBJ2-4|TRBV11-2|.|.
CASTPGLDIQYF
TGTGCCAGCACCCCAGGGCTTGACATTCAGTACTTC
>TRBJ2-2|TRBV5-6|.|.
CASSLGREELFF
TGTGCCAGCAGCTTGGGGCGGGAGGAGCTGTTTTTT
>TRBJ2-7|TRBV10-2|.|.
CASGDSAGEQYF
TGCGCCAGCGGGGACTCAGCGGGCGAGCAGTACTTC
>TRBJ2-7|TRBV20-1|.|.
CSASLSGSAYEQYF
TGCAGTGCTAGTCTCTCAGGGTCGGCCTACGAGCAGTACTTC
>TRBJ2-1|TRBV24-1|TRBD2|.
CATSRQGGDEQFF
TGTGCCACCAGTCGGCAGGGAGGGGATGAGCAGTTCTTC
>TRBJ2-7|TRBV6-5|TRBD2|.
CASSKLAGGSYEQYF
TGTGCCAGCAGCAAACTAGCGGGGGGATCCTACGAGCAGTACTTC
>TRBJ2-3|TRBV12-3/TRBV12-4|.|.
CASRSTGTDTQYF
TGTGCCAGCCGCTCGACTGGCACAGATACGCAGTATTTT
>TRBJ2-5|TRBV5-1|.|.
CASSTETPGETQYF
TGCGCCAGCAGCACCGAGACCCCAGGGGAGACCCAGTACTTC
>TRBJ2-7|TRBV11-2|.|few
CASSLVNYEQYF
TGTGCCAGCAGCTTAGTTAACTACGAGCAGTACTTC
>TRBJ1-5|TRBV19|TRBD1|few
CASSRTGLRNQPQHF
TGTGCCAGTAGTAGGACAGGGCTGAGGAATCAGCCCCAGCATTTT
>TRBJ1-3|TRBV5-1|TRBD1|.
CASSLVTGPGNTIYF
TGCGCCAGCAGCTTGGTGACAGGGCCTGGAAACACCATATATTTT
>TRBJ1-2|TRBV6-2/TRBV6-3|.|.
CASSYSRGGYGYTF
TGTGCCAGCAGTTACTCGAGGGGGGGCTATGGCTACACCTTC
>TRBJ1-1|TRBV19|.|.
CASRGADTEAFF
TGTGCCAGTAGAGGGGCTGACACTGAAGCTTTCTTT
>TRBJ2-1|TRBV5-1|.|.
CASRQGREQLGEQFF
TGCGCCAGCAGGCAGGGGAGGGAACAACTTGGGGAGCAGTTCTTC
>TRBJ2-3|TRBV7-9|.|.
CASTPGAGVSTDTQYF
TGTGCCAGCACCCCAGGGGCGGGGGTTAGCACAGATACGCAGTATTTT
>TRBJ2-3|TRBV5-1|.|.
CASSSQGPHTDTQYF
TGCGCCAGCAGCTCCCAGGGTCCCCACACAGATACGCAGTATTTT
>TRBJ1-5|TRBV28|TRBD1|many
CASSSWRGDREGGESNQPQHF
TGTGCCAGCAGTTCTTGGCGAGGGGACAGGGAAGGAGGGGAAAGCAATCAGCCCCAGCATTTT
>TRBJ1-2|TRBV10-3|TRBD1|.
CAISAGTGGSNYGYTF
TGTGCCATCAGTGCAGGGACAGGGGGAAGCAACTATGGCTACACCTTC
>TRBJ1-6|TRBV2|TRBD1|.
CASSEHRGSPLHF
TGTGCCAGCAGTGAACACAGGGGATCACCCCTCCACTTT
>TRBJ2-1|TRBV19|.|.
CASSMTGNEQFF
TGTGCCAGTAGTATGACAGGCAATGAGCAGTTCTTC
>TRBJ2-7|TRBV7-9|TRBD1|.
CASSSKGQGLYEQYF
TGTGCCAGCAGCTCTAAGGGACAGGGACTATACGAGCAGTACTTC
>TRBJ2-5|TRBV2|TRBD1|.
CATQDRANMETQYF
TGTGCCACCCAGGACAGGGCAAATATGGAGACCCAGTACTTC
>TRBJ2-1|TRBV4-1|.|few
CASSQDQFRARESNEQFF
TGCGCCAGCAGCCAAGATCAGTTTCGAGCCCGGGAGAGCAATGAGCAGTTCTTC
>TRBJ1-1|TRBV19|.|.
CASSRGGKNTEAFF
TGTGCCAGTAGTAGGGGGGGGAAGAACACTGAAGCTTTCTTT
>TRBJ2-7|TRBV7-6|TRBD1|.
CASSLGRGQYEQYF
TGTGCCAGCAGCTTAGGCAGGGGGCAATACGAGCAGTACTTC
>TRBJ1-1|TRBV5-4|TRBD1|.
CASSWKGQGNTEAFF
TGTGCCAGCAGCTGGAAGGGACAGGGGAACACTGAAGCTTTCTTT
>TRBJ1-4|TRBV30|TRBD1|.
CAWSPEPGQVNEKLFF
TGTGCCTGGAGTCCTGAACCGGGACAGGTTAATGAAAAACTGTTTTTT
>TRBJ2-2|TRBV18|TRBD1|.
CASSRTQGVTDTGELFF
TGTGCCAGCTCGCGTACTCAGGGGGTCACGGACACCGGGGAGCTGTTTTTT
>TRBJ2-5|TRBV4-2|TRBD2|.
CASSQTGGAETQYF
TGTGCCAGCAGCCAGACGGGGGGAGCAGAGACCCAGTACTTC
>TRBJ2-7|TRBV30|.|.
CAWSVGRSSYEQYF
TGTGCCTGGAGTGTTGGAAGGAGCTCCTACGAGCAGTACTTC
>TRBJ2-5|TRBV2|.|.
CASSVVDQTQYF
TGTGCCAGCAGTGTGGTAGATCAGACCCAGTACTTC
>TRBJ1-5|TRBV19|TRBD1|.
CASSYIDRGGQPQHF
TGTGCCAGTAGCTATATCGACAGGGGAGGTCAGCCCCAGCATTTT
>TRBJ1-4|TRBV7-2|.|.
CASSPPANEKLFF
TGTGCCAGCAGCCCCCCTGCTAATGAAAAACTGTTTTTT
>TRBJ1-1|TRBV12-3/TRBV12-4|.|few
CASSLKPGTEAFF
TGTGCCAGCAGTTTAAAGCCGGGCACTGAAGCTTTCTTT
>TRBJ1-2|TRBV27|TRBD1|.
CASSPDRVGDGYTF
TGTGCCAGCAGTCCCGACAGGGTTGGGGATGGCTACACCTTC
>TRBJ2-1|TRBV12-3/TRBV12-4|TRBD2|.
CATRLAGVGEQFF
TGTGCCACTAGACTAGCGGGAGTGGGGGAGCAGTTCTTC